This T cell receptor beta chain was recovered during a study of blood T cells in healthy people across ages. Overall study results and limits: Diversity of TCR beta correlated strongly with naive T cell percentage.

To note about this clonotype: Its antigen is not known. One end of the junction varies from germline; a read error may be responsible.

Individuals who donated were healthy Caucasians from Russia aged about 6 to 100. About 10 milliliters of peripheral blood were drawn from each donor into EDTA-treated tubes. Germline values: CDR1 LGHDT, CDR2 YNNKEL (reference sequence). The CDR3 is made up of 14 amino acids. Using a J-beta primer mix together with a sample-barcoded 5' primer, a second PCR was run for roughly 7 to 12 cycles. Each sample provided no less than 2.5 million CDR3-containing paired-end reads. TCRdb passed the 5' RACE reads through MiXCR, listing each CDR3 protein once. The sample lists 1.5 million to 2 million distinct CDR3 sequences; 28% were seen once.

The sample was blood. This TCR was sampled from a woman aged 30 to 39 in good health. The chain is built from TRBV3-1 and TRBJ2-7, with D perhaps assigned TRBD1 or TRBD2 (5 bases each). The DNA of the CDR3 is TGTGCCAGCAGCCAAGGCACGGGGCGGTATGAGCAGCACTTC. Translated, it gives CASSQGTGRYEQHF.